This TCR beta chain was retrieved from a study of cytomegalovirus exposure and HLA in healthy donors. With respect to this clone: The antigen is undetermined.

All the people who gave samples were healthy bone marrow donors. Trimming at V came to 1 base and at J to 6 bases, leaving 7 bases not matched to a gene. The CDR3 consists of 15 residues. CDR1 and CDR2 (germline): MNHNS, SASEGT. Study-wide points: In a later analysis, TCR beta V- and J-gene trimming was associated with a missense DCLRE1C variant.

Researchers ran the PCR with 60 Vbeta and 13 Jbeta primers. This table comes from immunoSEQ multiplex PCR, and its TCRdb copy is limited to in-frame clones, with some not included. The sample has roughly 200,000 clones; the top ten hold over 0.95%. This TCR was recovered from a girl aged 2-9 years in good health and CMV-seropositive. The specimen sequenced was PBMCs. The chain recombines TRBV6-1 with TRBJ2-3; TRBD2 agrees at 7 bases. CDR3 in DNA: TGTGCCAGCAGTGAAGGGGCGGGAGTTTGGGATACGCAGTATTTT. It translates to CASSEGAGVWDTQYF.